This TCR beta chain was sequenced in a study of radiation and T cells in renal cell carcinoma (dated by TCRdb to the early 2020s). General notes on the study: In total, 50 to 55 samples, comprising 26 tumors and some 27 peripheral blood samples, were subjected to TCR beta sequencing. Across all 55 or so samples, 4 million to 5 million unique CDR3 nucleotide sequences encoding approximately 3,000,000 unique CDR3 amino acid sequences were identified. What the authors observed across the whole study: Irradiated tumors contained more dominant CDR3 motifs, and these motifs occupied a larger share of the repertoire than in control tumors. Because the trial had a single-armed design, the trial could not examine how radiation dose or scheduling affected the TCR repertoire. Because no pretreatment tumor biopsies were available, whether clonotypes were present in the tumor at baseline could not be determined. Irradiated tumors showed higher TCR clonality than controls, with the top 100 clonotypes averaging around 54% of the repertoire versus around 43% in nephrectomy-only tumors. Because only small tumor regions of around 1 g were available, the study did not capture intratumoral heterogeneity. Top tumor clonotypes rose in blood from baseline to 2 weeks post-radiation, then contracted by 4 weeks, suggesting transient expansion of tumor-resident clones.

The intended sense of this specimen's time point label: tumor resected at nephrectomy. Reading the label with the study, this specimen's treatment or condition is: 15 Gy SBRT to primary tumor, nephrectomy 4 weeks later. The samples were drawn from a clinical trial, where primary renal cell carcinomas were treated with 15 Gy of stereotactic body radiation therapy and then removed by nephrectomy 4 weeks afterward. Every patient's renal cell carcinoma showed clear cell pathology. Tumors were mechanically dissociated, digested with collagenase/hyaluronidase at 37 °C, processed in gentleMACS C tubes, and stored in liquid nitrogen. Genomic DNA for TCR sequencing was prepared using the QIAamp DNA Blood Mini Kit (Qiagen). The analyses included only samples that passed all quality control checks. The immunoSEQ kit was used, according to the manufacturer's recommendations, to generate TCR beta libraries from genomic DNA. To prepare the libraries, a first multiplex PCR with proprietary primers was run, followed by a second PCR that added unique barcodes, and a bead cleanup was done after each round. A positive control reaction and a negative control reaction, both provided in the kit, were run with every batch of samples. The final libraries were assessed on an Agilent 4200 TapeStation D1000 ScreenTape, pooled by volume, and quantified by qPCR. Sequencing was performed on an Illumina NextSeq500 with a MidOutput 150-cycle cartridge, and 156 Read1 and 15 Index1 cycles were run with kit custom primers. The pooled library was loaded at 0.8 to 1 pM with an approximately 20% PhiX control spike-in. In the paper's pipeline: Vendor-processed data were analyzed in R, with a clonotype defined as all T cells sharing the same CDR3 nucleotide sequence. For clone abundance analyses, frequencies were normalized to the 10,000 most abundant clones per sample. Public T cell clones, averaging fewer than five per sample, were removed before analysis. The dominant motif analysis was done with ImmunoMap using the PAM10 matrix, a gap penalty of 30, and a homology threshold of 0.3, and motifs with a cumulative frequency of at least 0.01 were considered dominant. Tumor-enriched clonotypes and baseline blood-enriched clonotypes were defined as those with an abundance difference of at least 32-fold between compartments. The Baroni-Urbani and Buser coefficient was used to measure tumor-blood repertoire similarity, and groups were compared with two-tailed Wilcoxon tests in R. TCRdb obtained this table from immuneACCESS and retained in-frame rearrangements with V and J assigned. These tables miss some clones; where compared with another copy, unresolved V genes account for less than half of the shortfall, and the remainder is unexplained. V and J calls and clone size are copied from that table; D and trimming were computed from the DNA. A total of around 16,000 clones appear in this sample, roughly 50% of them only once. The ten largest clones capture around two fifths of the sample.

Remarks on this clone: This clone's antigen is unknown. Base-call qualities are not available, and no considerably larger clone is one nucleotide away.

The CDR3 runs 15 amino acids, cysteine and phenylalanine included. Only the CDR3 portion is preserved as DNA: 45 bases, with reading frame beginning at the first base. V is pared back by 5 bases and J by 7 bases, with 21 bases lying between the germline termini. Looking up the germline V gene yields CDR1 SGHVS and CDR2 FNYEAQ. This receptor was identified in a woman aged 60-75 years with renal cell carcinoma. The rearrangement combines TRBV7-6 with TRBJ2-7; the D gene is perhaps TRBD2, from 7 matching bases. The input for sequencing was tumor tissue, taken from a patient whose treatment included radiotherapy and nephrectomy. The DNA sequence reads TGTGCCAGCAGCCGATTAGGGGGGGCATTAGAAGAGCAGTACTTC. Its product reads: CASSRLGGALEEQYF.